This T cell receptor beta chain was profiled in a study of T cell clones after liver transplantation. Whole-study findings and limits: In two subjects, few donor cells limited the measurable donor-reactive repertoire.

About this clone: Its matching antigen is unknown.

Data came from immunoSEQ multiplex PCR; TCRdb stores just in-frame clones and leaves some out. This sample carries some 60,000 clones, around 75% of them seen once, and the ten largest clones take over 12%. This CDR3 has 16 residues. Per germline, CDR1 SGHTA and CDR2 FQGNSA. Trimming took 5 bases from V and 2 from J; bases not matched to a gene: 3. The chain has TRBV7-2 and TRBJ2-6; 10 bases line up with TRBD1. The receptor comes from a human donor who received a liver transplant. Source: CD4+ T cells from blood, taken before liver transplant. CDR3 protein: CASSPGTGAGANVLTF. The CDR3 DNA sequence: TGTGCCAGCAGCCCGGGGACAGGGGCTGGGGCCAACGTCCTGACTTTC.